What follows are 17 T cell receptor beta chains derived from one specimen sequenced in a study of technical replicates of blood from several donors. TCRdb's table, derived via immunoSEQ multiplex PCR, lists solely in-frame clones and lacks some. This repertoire shows tens of thousands of clones, roughly nine tenths found once; its top ten account for around 0.4%. Sequenced sample: T cells isolated from PBMCs. The receptors were sampled from a human donor in good health.

The rearrangement joins TRBV10-3 to TRBJ1-5; tentatively, D is TRBD1 (6 bases). V was shortened by 6 bases and J by 0 bases, with 12 bases between the two germline ends. CDR3 length: 15 residues. Germline CDR1 and CDR2: ENHRY and SYGVKD. CDR3 bases: TGTGCCATCAGAGAAACAGGGAATAGCAATCAGCCCCAGCATTTT. It encodes CAIRETGNSNQPQHF.

This clone was seen a single time. The rearrangement joins TRBV6-5 to TRBJ2-7, with a possible D match to TRBD2 (6 bases). V dropped 8 bases and J dropped 2 bases, with 13 bases sitting between them. The CDR3 totals 13 residues. The germline gives CDR1 MNHEY, CDR2 SVGAGI. The CDR3 nucleotides read TGTGCCAGCTCCCGGGACTCCACCTACGAGCAGTACTTC. It yields the protein CASSRDSTYEQYF.

This clone showed up just a few times. The genes are TRBV6-1 and TRBJ1-1, with D perhaps TRBD1 (6 bases). The CDR3 extends over 13 amino acids. Germline CDR1 reads MNHNS; CDR2 reads SASEGT. Trimming stripped 6 bases from V and 1 base from J, with 9 bases between. This chain's CDR3 is CASSWTENTEAFF. The CDR3 DNA sequence: TGTGCCAGCAGCTGGACAGAGAACACTGAAGCTTTCTTT.

CDR3 DNA sequence: TGTGCCAGCAGTTACGAGGGGGTGGCTGGAAACACCATATATTTT. As protein: CASSYEGVAGNTIYF. This rearrangement joins TRBV6-6 to TRBJ1-3; perhaps TRBD1 as D (6 bases). Per the germline V gene, CDR1 is MNHNY and CDR2 is SVGAGI (reference sequence). This CDR3 is 15 amino acids long. V lost 2 bases and J 2 bases, leaving 10 bases between the germline ends.

The V call is TRBV7-3, the J call TRBJ1-1; the D gene is possibly TRBD1 (6 bases). Germline V gene data show CDR1 as SGHTA and CDR2 as FQGTGA. Trimming stripped 1 base from V and 6 bases from J, with 9 bases between. This CDR3 region has 13 residues. The CDR3: CASSLMTGSEAFF. CDR3 DNA: TGTGCCAGCAGCTTAATGACAGGCTCTGAAGCTTTCTTT.

The CDR3 sequence: CAWALGENQPQHF. CDR3 nucleotide sequence: TGTGCCTGGGCCCTGGGAGAAAATCAGCCCCAGCATTTT. J is TRBJ1-5 and V is TRBV30; D not resolved. Deletions cut 5 bases from V and 4 bases from J, with 12 bases between. Germline lookup yields CDR1 GTSNPN and CDR2 SVGIG (reference sequence). This CDR3 has 13 amino acids.

The sample holds a few counts of this clone. The chain has TRBV6-6 and TRBJ1-1, with D perhaps matching TRBD1 (6 bases). There are 13 residues in the CDR3. The V and J ends lost 6 bases and 4 bases respectively, with 12 bases between them. Per germline, CDR1 MNHNY and CDR2 SVGAGI (reference sequence). CDR3 in DNA: TGTGCCAGCAGCCTGACAGGCGGCACTGAAGCTTTCTTT. It specifies CASSLTGGTEAFF.

Notes on this clone: Other DNA sequences of this sample code for an identical CDR3. The chain joins TRBV27 to TRBJ2-7; perhaps TRBD1 as D (5 bases). The CDR3 is made up of 13 amino acids. V was cut by 0 bases and J by 2 bases, with 5 bases left in between. Germline V CDR1 and CDR2: MNHEY, SMNVEV (reference sequence). The CDR3 loop reads CASSLSRAYEQYF. The DNA for the CDR3 is TGTGCCAGCAGTTTATCCAGGGCCTACGAGCAGTACTTC.

CDR3 region: CASSPDRATNEKLFF. The CDR3, as DNA: TGTGCCAGCAGCCCCGACAGGGCCACTAATGAAAAACTGTTTTTT. J is TRBJ1-4 and V is TRBV7-2, with TRBD1 matching 7 bases. With V trimmed by 5 bases and J by 2 bases, 5 bases remained unmatched. CDR1 and CDR2 from the germline V gene are SGHTA and FQGNSA. The CDR3 runs 15 residues. The full variable domain, rest sourced from reference TRBV7-2 and TRBJ1-4, is GAGVSQSPSNKVTEKGKDVELRCDPISGHTALYWYRQSLGQGLEFLIYFQGNSAPDKSGLPSDRFSAERTGGSVSTLTIQRTQQEDSAVYLCASSPDRATNEKLFFGSGTQLSVL.

The rearrangement joins TRBV7-6 to TRBJ2-1, with D unclear. This CDR3 is 15 amino acids long. Trimming removed 6 bases from V and 4 bases from J, with 16 bases in between. Germline CDR1 and CDR2: SGHVS and FNYEAQ. For the CDR3, the DNA is TGTGCCAGCAGTCGAGTGGCAGGCTATTACAATGAGCAGTTCTTC. As protein: CASSRVAGYYNEQFF. The variable domain in full, completed from reference TRBV7-6 and TRBJ2-1, reads GAGVSQSPRYKVTKRGQDVALRCDPISGHVSLYWYRQALGQGPEFLTYFNYEAQQDKSGLPNDRFSAERPEGSISTLTIQRTEQRDSAMYRCASSRVAGYYNEQFFGPGTRLTVL.

The rearrangement uses TRBV21-1 and TRBJ1-1. TRBV21-1 is deemed a pseudogene. The CDR3 contains 17 residues. The CDR3 DNA reads as TGTGCCAGCAGCATTCTTCCGCCGACCGGCCCGGGCACTGAAGCTTTCTTT. It specifies CASSILPPTGPGTEAFF.

The chain uses TRBV29-1 and TRBJ2-4, with a weak D call TRBD2 (6 bases). Between the trimmed V and J ends, which lost 7 bases and 2 bases, there was a span of 9 bases. The CDR3 is 12 amino acids. Germline V CDR1 and CDR2: SQVTM, ANQGSEA. The chain's CDR3 is CSAWDSKNIQYF. CDR3 in DNA: TGCAGCGCCTGGGACTCCAAAAACATTCAGTACTTC.

This rearrangement joins TRBV7-9 to TRBJ1-4, with 10 bases that match TRBD1. The CDR3 runs 15 residues. Germline-derived CDR1 and CDR2 are SEHNR and FQNEAQ (reference sequence). V trimming: 4 bases; J trimming: 8 bases; junction bases outside the gene matches: 7. The CDR3 region has the DNA TGTGCCAGCAGCTCACCGGGACAGGGGAGGGAAAAACTGTTTTTT. This translates into CASSSPGQGREKLFF.

V and J are TRBV2 and TRBJ1-4; D is uncertain. Germline values: CDR1 SNHLY, CDR2 FYNNEI. V shed 6 bases and J shed 2 bases, with 10 bases lying between them. The CDR3 runs to 14 residues. The CDR3 is CASRVMATNEKLFF. DNA for the CDR3: TGTGCCAGCAGAGTAATGGCTACTAATGAAAAACTGTTTTTT. Full variable domain (missing parts from reference TRBV2 and TRBJ1-4): EPEVTQTPSHQVTQMGQEVILRCVPISNHLYFYWYRQILGQKVEFLVSFYNNEISEKSEIFDDQFSVERPDGSNFTLKIRSTKLEDSAMYFCASRVMATNEKLFFGSGTQLSVL.

In regard to this clone: The junction differs from germline at one of its ends, possibly a read error. This chain links TRBV27 with TRBJ1-1; D remains ambiguous. Germline V gene lookup returns CDR1 MNHEY and CDR2 SMNVEV (reference sequence). This CDR3 has 14 amino acids. This chain's CDR3 is CASSISGGNTEAFF. CDR3 nucleotides: TGTGCCAGCAGTATATCTGGAGGGAACACTGAAGCTTTCTTT.

The chain is built from TRBV29-1 and TRBJ2-1, with TRBD1 as a possible D gene (5 bases). The CDR3 is made up of 13 amino acids. From germline, CDR1 is SQVTM and CDR2 ANQGSEA. Trimming pared 7 bases from V and 15 bases from J, leaving 25 bases between. The CDR3 sequence is CSAANKKGVPRFF. CDR3 DNA: TGCAGCGCCGCCAATAAAAAAGGGGTCCCCCGGTTCTTC.

In its sample, this clone was seen a few times. CDR3 nucleotides: TGTGCCTGGAGTTCCTCCTTTGAGGGAAACACTGAAGCTTTCTTT. It is translated as CAWSSSFEGNTEAFF. This rearrangement joins TRBV30 to TRBJ1-1; no clear D gene. The CDR3 loop spans 15 amino acids. Trimming took 2 bases from V and 2 from J, leaving 15 bases between them. The V gene's germline CDR1 is GTSNPN and CDR2 SVGIG (reference sequence).